The 5 T cell receptor beta chains below all came from one sample that was sequenced in a study of vaccination effects on CD4 cells after COVID-19. Under the ViraFEST assay, PBMC were stimulated with viral peptide pools so that antigen-specific CD4+ T cells expanded. Sequencing was performed afterwards. Following a roughly eleven-day culture, CD4+ T cells were purified. Participants received two doses of either the BNT162b2 or mRNA-1273 vaccine. Their specific antigens are unknown. The method was immunoSEQ multiplex PCR; TCRdb's version includes in-frame clones alone and lacks a portion of them. The sample has tens of thousands of clones, approximately 75% seen once. The specimen comprised CD4+ T cells from PBMCs cultured with HCoV-229E spike peptides, sampled after COVID-19 vaccination. Source of these receptors: a human donor who received a COVID-19 vaccine.

Judged by abundance, this clone is medium-sized. The V call is TRBV10-1, the J call TRBJ2-1; TRBD2 matches 10 bases. V shed 6 bases, J shed 5 bases, and the junction held 10 bases outside the gene matches. The CDR3 totals 16 residues. Germline V lookup: CDR1 WNHNN, CDR2 SYGVQD (reference sequence). The CDR3 region is CASRDTRTSGNNEQFF. CDR3 nucleotide sequence: TGCGCCAGCAGAGACACCCGGACTAGCGGTAACAATGAGCAGTTCTTC.

This sequence joins TRBV6-4 and TRBJ2-3; D possibly corresponds to TRBD1 (6 bases). This CDR3 has 13 amino acids. V lost 4 bases and J 5 bases, leaving 10 bases between the germline ends. Germline CDR1 reads MRHNA; CDR2 reads SNTAGT. For the CDR3, the DNA is TGTGCCAGCAGTGTGGACAGTATAGATACGCAGTATTTT. Protein product: CASSVDSIDTQYF.

A single count supports this clone. The V gene is TRBV30, the J gene TRBJ1-2, with a tentative D call TRBD1 (6 bases). Germline V gives CDR1 GTSNPN, CDR2 SVGIG (reference sequence). This CDR3 comprises 13 residues. The V end was cut by 4 bases, the J end by 8 bases, with 17 bases between. The CDR3 DNA is TGTGCCTGGACCAGGGGAGTTGGGGGAGGCTACACCTTC. Protein product: CAWTRGVGGGYTF.

The chain combines TRBV18 with TRBJ2-7, with D perhaps matching TRBD1 (6 bases). V lost 2 bases, J lost 3 bases, and 14 bases lay in between. This CDR3 is built from 15 residues. Germline assignment: CDR1 KGHSH and CDR2 LQKENI. CDR3 sequence: CASSPDGQTIYEQYF. For the CDR3, the DNA is TGTGCCAGCTCACCAGACGGACAGACAATCTACGAGCAGTACTTC. The whole variable domain, filled in from reference TRBV18 and TRBJ2-7, reads NAGVMQNPRHLVRRRGQEARLRCSPMKGHSHVYWYRQLPEEGLKFMVYLQKENIIDESGMPKERFSAEFPKEGPSILRIQQVVRGDSAAYFCASSPDGQTIYEQYFGPGTRLTVT.

This clone was recorded once. This chain connects TRBV5-1 to TRBJ2-7, with 7 positions matching TRBD2. This CDR3 is built from 15 residues. The germline gives CDR1 SGHRS, CDR2 YFSETQ. J was trimmed by 0 bases and V by 4 bases; bases with no gene match: 7. The CDR3 sequence is CASSPGGGDSYEQYF. CDR3 DNA sequence: TGCGCCAGCAGCCCGGGCGGGGGTGACTCCTACGAGCAGTACTTC.